This TCR beta chain stems from a study of identical twins (dated by TCRdb to between 2015 and 2016). In the study overall: To test whether fetal clonotypes persist, this study deep-sequenced TCR alpha and beta repertoires from monozygotic twins, from unrelated adults of various ages, and from cord blood. To rule out contamination, replicate twin experiments were performed at different times with different library preparation protocols. Broader findings and caveats from the paper: In monozygotic twins, recombination models systematically underestimated out-of-frame TCR alpha sharing, but the models matched the sharing seen between unrelated individuals. Zero-insertion analyses could be partly confounded by invariant T cells such as MAIT and iNKT, although diverse VJ usage argued against such confounding for most clonotypes. Conclusions relied on cross-sectional statistical analysis, since the same donors could not be followed over many years. Compared with coincidental sharing between unrelated individuals, out-of-frame TCR alpha sequences shared between twins showed an excess of sequences with low generation probability. In beta out-of-frame sequences, excess twin sharing was weaker, because having fewer shared sequences lowered the signal-to-noise ratio. Abundant cord blood beta clonotypes had fewer insertions, young adult naive repertoires showed a similar but weaker trend, and memory repertoires showed no such trend.

This clonotype was seen more than once but under ten times. Its antigen is unknown. No much larger clonotype is one base removed from it; base qualities were not supplied. Library construction relied on 5' RACE. Sequencing relied on an Illumina HiSeq 2000. A universal primer binding site was introduced by template switching, and a unique molecular identifier was present in the final cDNA, enabling accurate counting of TCR cDNA molecules. Specific primers in the conserved constant-segment region were used to synthesize first-strand cDNA for the TCR alpha and beta chains. Each cDNA library was double barcoded, with a SMART-Mk sample barcode plus Illumina barcodes, to control for contamination. Two successive PCR steps introduced TruSeq adapter sequences along with Illumina sample barcodes. Sequencing of the TCR alpha and beta cDNA libraries was done on the Illumina HiSeq platform using custom primers. Per the original workflow: Raw reads were processed with MiGEC to extract unique molecular identifiers, and MiXCR was used to determine CDR3 positions. For each individual, recombination models were inferred using an EM algorithm with the repgenHMM and IGoR tools. Shared clonotypes were analyzed with the tcR package in R, and sharing was normalized by the product of cloneset sizes. To study raw recombination free of thymic and clonal selection effects, out-of-frame nonproductive sequences were analyzed. TCRdb reanalyzed the raw reads on its own, using fastp at Q25 for trimming and MiXCR for clone calling, and kept in-frame beta chains. One record per CDR3 amino acid sequence lists the most common genes and DNA. None of the V and J calls come from the authors' own analysis; TCRdb made them. For this sample the table gives about 1.7 million distinct CDR3 sequences, of which under 35% were detected only once. The ten most abundant clones make up less than 0.35% of the sample.

The germline V gene (reference sequence) sets CDR1 to LGHDT and CDR2 to YNNKEL. At the junction V is shortened by 9 bases and J by 7 bases, with 13 bases in between. Measured from the cysteine to the phenylalanine, the CDR3 is 13 residues long. Only the CDR3 DNA stays, 39 bases, in frame from base 1. Only healthy Caucasian donors were included. The sequenced sample consisted of cord blood. This chain is built from TRBV3-1 and TRBJ1-6; TRBD1 could be the D gene, as 6 bases match. The TCR comes from a newborn girl in good health. The sequence in DNA is TGTGCCAGTACCTGGACAGAAAATTCACCCCTCCACTTT. This encodes CASTWTENSPLHF. With the portions outside the CDR3 filled from the reference TRBV3-1 and TRBJ1-6 genes, the complete variable region becomes DTAVSQTPKYLVTQMGNDKSIKCEQNLGHDTMYWYKQDSKKFLKIMFSYNNKELIINETVPNRFSPKSPDKAHLNLHINSLELGDSAVYFCASTWTENSPLHFGNGTRLTVT.